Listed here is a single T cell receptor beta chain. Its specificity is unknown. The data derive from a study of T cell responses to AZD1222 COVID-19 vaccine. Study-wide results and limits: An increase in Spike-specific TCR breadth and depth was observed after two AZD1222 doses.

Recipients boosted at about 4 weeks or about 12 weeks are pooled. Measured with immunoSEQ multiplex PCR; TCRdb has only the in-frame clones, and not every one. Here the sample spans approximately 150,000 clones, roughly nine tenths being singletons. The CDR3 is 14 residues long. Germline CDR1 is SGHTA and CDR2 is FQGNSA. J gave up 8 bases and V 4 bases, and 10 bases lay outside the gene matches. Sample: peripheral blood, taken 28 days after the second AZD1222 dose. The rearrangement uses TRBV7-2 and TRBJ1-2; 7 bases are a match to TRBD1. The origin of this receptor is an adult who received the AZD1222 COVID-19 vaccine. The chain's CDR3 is CASSSQGQGGGYTF. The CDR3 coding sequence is TGTGCCAGCAGCTCACAGGGGCAGGGAGGCGGCTACACCTTC.